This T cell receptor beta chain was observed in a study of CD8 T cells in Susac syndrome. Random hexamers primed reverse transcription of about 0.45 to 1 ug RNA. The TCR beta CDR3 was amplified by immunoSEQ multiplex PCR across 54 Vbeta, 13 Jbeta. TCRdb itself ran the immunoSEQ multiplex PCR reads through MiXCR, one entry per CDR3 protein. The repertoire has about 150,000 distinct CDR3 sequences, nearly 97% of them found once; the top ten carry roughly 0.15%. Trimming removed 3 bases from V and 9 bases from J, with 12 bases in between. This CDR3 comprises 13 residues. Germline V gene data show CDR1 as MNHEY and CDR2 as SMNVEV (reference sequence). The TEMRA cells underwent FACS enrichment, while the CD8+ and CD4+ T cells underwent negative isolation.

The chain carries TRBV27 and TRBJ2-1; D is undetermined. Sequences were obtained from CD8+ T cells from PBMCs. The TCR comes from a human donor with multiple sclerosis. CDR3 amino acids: CASSLGFRGEQFF. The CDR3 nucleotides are TGTGCCAGCAGTTTGGGCTTCCGAGGTGAGCAGTTCTTC.